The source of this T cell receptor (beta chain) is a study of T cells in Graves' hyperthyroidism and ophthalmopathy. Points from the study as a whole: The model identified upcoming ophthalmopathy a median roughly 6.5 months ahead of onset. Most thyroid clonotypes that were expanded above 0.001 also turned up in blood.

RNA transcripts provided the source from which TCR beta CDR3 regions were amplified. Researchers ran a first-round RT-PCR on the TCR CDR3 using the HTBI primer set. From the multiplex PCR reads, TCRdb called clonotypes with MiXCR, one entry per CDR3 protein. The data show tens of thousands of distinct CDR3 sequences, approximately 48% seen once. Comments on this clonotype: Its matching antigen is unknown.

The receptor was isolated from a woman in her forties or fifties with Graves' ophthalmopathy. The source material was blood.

CDR3 bases: TGCGCCAGCAGCCAAGAACCAGGACAGGGGAATCAGCCCCAGCATTTT. Encoded protein: CASSQEPGQGNQPQHF. This chain joins TRBV4-1 and TRBJ1-5, with 9 bases lining up with TRBD1. The germline V gene has CDR1 MGHRA and CDR2 YSYEKL. This CDR3 has 16 amino acids. The J segment lost 4 bases and the V segment lost 0 bases, leaving 4 bases of the junction unmatched.